This entry lists 12 T cell receptor beta chains sequenced from one sample in a study of blood T cell repertoires in COVID-19. The assay was immunoSEQ multiplex PCR, and TCRdb's table has in-frame clones only and misses some. This sample has about 320,000 clones; more than 70% occur once, and the top ten carry 1.5% to 2%. The sequencing sample was made of peripheral blood. The receptor source for this set is a woman aged 25-40 years with COVID-19, enrolled during active disease.

Here the CDR3 reads CASSYSGDKNIQYF. The CDR3 nucleotides are TGTGCCAGCAGTTACTCGGGGGACAAGAACATTCAGTACTTC. The chain is built from TRBV6-5 and TRBJ2-4, with TRBD1 as a possible D gene (6 bases). The CDR3 loop spans 14 amino acids. Germline V gene lookup returns CDR1 MNHEY and CDR2 SVGAGI. The ends were cut back, 0 bases at V and 7 bases at J, with 10 bases in the middle.

The J gene is TRBJ2-2, the V gene TRBV3-1 (or the pseudogene TRBV3-2); D is unresolved. This CDR3 comprises 14 residues. Germline loops: CDR1 LGHDT, CDR2 YNNKEL (reference sequence). Trimming cost V 0 bases and J 2 bases, with 4 bases left between them. This CDR3 reads CASSQELNTGELFF. In DNA, the CDR3 is TGTGCCAGCAGCCAAGAACTTAACACCGGGGAGCTGTTTTTT.

The chain has TRBV9 and TRBJ2-2, with 8 bases lining up with TRBD1. Germline CDR1 SGDLS, CDR2 YYNGEE. This CDR3 contains 14 residues. The ends lost 5 bases at V and 4 bases at J; junction bases unmatched: 4. CDR3 region: CASSGQGSTGELFF. CDR3 in DNA: TGTGCCAGCAGTGGACAGGGTAGCACCGGGGAGCTGTTTTTT.

A single count supports this clone. The CDR3 loop is CASSAGDRSPLHF. DNA of the CDR3: TGTGCCAGCTCCGCAGGGGATCGGTCACCCCTCCACTTT. The J gene is TRBJ1-6, the V gene TRBV18, with D maybe TRBD1 (6 bases). V was shortened by 6 bases and J by 10 bases, with 13 bases between the two germline ends. Germline CDR1 KGHSH, CDR2 LQKENI. The CDR3 runs 13 residues. Full variable domain (missing parts from reference TRBV18 and TRBJ1-6): NAGVMQNPRHLVRRRGQEARLRCSPMKGHSHVYWYRQLPEEGLKFMVYLQKENIIDESGMPKERFSAEFPKEGPSILRIQQVVRGDSAAYFCASSAGDRSPLHFGNGTRLTVT.

This clone was observed a few times. J is TRBJ2-5 and V is TRBV15; 7 bases align to TRBD1. Germline loops: CDR1 LNHNV, CDR2 YYDKDF (reference sequence). The CDR3 has 14 residues. After removal of 5 bases from V and 5 bases from J, the junction contained 8 bases not matched to a gene. CDR3 nucleotide sequence: TGTGCCACCAGCGAACAGGGGACCCGCGAGACCCAGTACTTC. Its translation: CATSEQGTRETQYF.

This clone showed up just once. The chain carries TRBV2 and TRBJ2-1, with a tentative D call TRBD1 (5 bases). The CDR3 loop spans 14 amino acids. Germline CDR1 is SNHLY and CDR2 is FYNNEI. Between the trimmed V and J ends, which lost 4 bases and 3 bases, there was a span of 10 bases. The CDR3 nucleotides are TGTGCCAGCAGTGGGACAAGTATCTACAATGAGCAGTTCTTC. Translating it yields CASSGTSIYNEQFF.

The chain couples TRBV3-1 (or the pseudogene TRBV3-2) to TRBJ1-3; 8 nucleotides agree with TRBD1. Trimming cost V 3 bases and J 3 bases; bases outside gene matches: 7. The CDR3 is 16 residues long. Germline V CDR1 and CDR2: LGHDT, YNNKEL (reference sequence). The CDR3 is CASSHPDRAGGNTIYF. The DNA for the CDR3 is TGTGCCAGCAGCCATCCGGACAGGGCGGGTGGAAACACCATATATTTT.

This clone was seen once. This chain joins TRBV5-6 and TRBJ1-2; D call uncertain. CDR1 SGHDT and CDR2 YYEEEE come from the germline V gene. V dropped 4 bases and J dropped 4 bases, with 14 bases sitting between them. The CDR3 extends over 14 amino acids. The CDR3 protein is CASSPGGSGYGYTF. In nucleotides, the CDR3 is TGTGCCAGCAGCCCTGGAGGGTCGGGCTATGGCTACACCTTC.

The V and J genes are TRBV3-1 (or the pseudogene TRBV3-2) and TRBJ1-6; TRBD1 might be the D (6 bases). Germline CDR1 and CDR2: LGHDT and YNNKEL (reference sequence). This CDR3 comprises 15 residues. V lost 7 bases and J 5 bases, leaving 15 bases between the germline ends. This CDR3 reads CASTPGGVNNSPLHF. CDR3 in DNA: TGTGCCAGCACCCCGGGGGGCGTCAATAATTCACCCCTCCACTTT.

The chain couples TRBV19 to TRBJ1-1; D may be TRBD1 (5 bases). Trimming pared 2 bases from V and 1 base from J, leaving 11 bases between. The V gene's germline CDR1 is LNHDA and CDR2 SQIVND (reference sequence). The CDR3 is made up of 15 amino acids. The CDR3 spells CASSIMGRANTEAFF. CDR3 nucleotides: TGTGCCAGTAGTATAATGGGCAGGGCGAACACTGAAGCTTTCTTT.

J is TRBJ2-7 and V is TRBV28, with 11 positions matching TRBD1. The CDR3 sequence is 14 residues long. J gave up 6 bases and V 6 bases, and 7 bases lay outside the gene matches. From germline, CDR1 is MDHEN and CDR2 SYDVKM. The CDR3 sequence is CASSPGTGGLEQYV. Here the CDR3 DNA reads TGTGCCAGCAGCCCCGGGACAGGGGGACTCGAGCAGTACGTC.

This clone was detected once. The V call is TRBV7-9, the J call TRBJ2-7; 8 positions match TRBD2. CDR3 length: 15 residues. With 7 bases clipped from V and 0 bases from J, the junction kept 8 bases outside the gene matches. Germline CDR1 reads SEHNR; CDR2 reads FQNEAQ (reference sequence). The CDR3 sequence is CASTPDRGGSYEQYF. The CDR3 DNA follows: TGTGCCAGCACCCCGGATCGGGGGGGCTCCTACGAGCAGTACTTC.